This TCR beta chain was observed in a study of cytomegalovirus exposure and HLA in healthy donors. As concerns this clone: Antigen specificity is unknown.

Points from the study as a whole: In an earlier analysis, about 87% or about 30%: the productive usage of most TCR beta V segments.

It was with 60 Vbeta and 13 Jbeta primers that the PCR ran. Assay used: immunoSEQ multiplex PCR; TCRdb lists only in-frame clones, some missing. The profile shows some 85,000 clones, over 70% of them singletons. The source of this sequence is a man younger than 30 in good health and CMV-seropositive. The sequencing input was PBMCs.

CDR3 amino acids: CASSRDRGREKLFF. The DNA for the CDR3 is TGTGCCAGCAGCCGAGACAGGGGCAGGGAAAAACTGTTTTTT. This chain connects TRBV28 to TRBJ1-4; 8 bases map to TRBD1. Unmatched junction bases numbered 8, after V lost 6 bases and J lost 8 bases. CDR1 is MDHEN, CDR2 SYDVKM, per germline. This CDR3 region has 14 residues.